This T cell receptor beta chain was recorded in a study of blood T cells in healthy people across ages. Looking at the study overall: Using template switching, researchers captured about one barcoded beta molecule for each two T cells.

Germline CDR1 is SGHRS and CDR2 is YFSETQ. This CDR3 comprises 19 residues. Losses at the gene ends were 0 bases for V and 2 bases for J; bases not matched to a gene: 12. The donors, healthy Caucasians from Russia, were aged roughly 6 to 90. Notes on the study in general: Naive T cell percentage by flow cytometry tracked strongly with beta diversity.

The use of a sample-barcoded 5' primer and a J-beta primer mix characterized a second PCR of roughly 6 to 11 cycles. Every single cDNA molecule received a tag from a template-switch adaptor with 12 random nucleotides. TCRdb reanalysed the 5' RACE reads using MiXCR and keeps one entry per CDR3 protein. The sample has roughly 800,000 distinct CDR3 sequences, about 55% seen once. About this clonotype itself: The antigen is not known.

Sequences were obtained from blood. This receptor was identified in an elderly man in good health. V and J are TRBV5-1 and TRBJ2-3; 10 bases are shared with TRBD2. The CDR3 DNA sequence: TGCGCCAGCAGCTTGGGCCCCCAAACTAGCGGGACATACACAGATACGCAGTATTTT. Translation gives CASSLGPQTSGTYTDTQYF.